Shown below are 10 T cell receptor beta chains from a single sample sequenced in a study of identical twins. TCRdb redid the calling of the 5' RACE reads with MiXCR, one entry per CDR3 protein. Among about 240,000 distinct CDR3 sequences listed, over 9.5% were seen once. Input material: memory T cells sorted from blood. The receptors were gathered from a man aged 50 to 59 in good health.

This clonotype was counted ten times or more. The chain couples TRBV20-1 to TRBJ2-7; maybe TRBD1 (6 bases). The germline V and J ends were trimmed by 6 bases and 0 bases, with 18 bases remaining between them. The CDR3 consists of 15 residues. Looked up from germline, CDR1 is DFQATT and CDR2 is SNEGSKA (reference sequence). CDR3 in amino acids: CSAPHSDRSSYEQYF. The CDR3 DNA reads TGCAGTGCCCCTCACTCTGACAGGAGCTCCTACGAGCAGTACTTC.

There are a few counts of this clonotype. This sequence joins TRBV18 and TRBJ2-7; D is perhaps TRBD1 or TRBD2 (5 bases each). The V end was cut by 4 bases, the J end by 7 bases, with 14 bases between. From germline, CDR1 is KGHSH and CDR2 LQKENI. The CDR3 runs to 13 residues. CDR3 residues: CASSRDRQEEQYF. CDR3 nucleotides: TGTGCCAGCTCACGGGACCGTCAGGAGGAGCAGTACTTC.

This clonotype was observed a handful of times. The chain carries TRBV20-1 and TRBJ2-5, with 8 positions matching TRBD1. Germline assignment: CDR1 DFQATT and CDR2 SNEGSKA (reference sequence). There are 13 residues in the CDR3. J gave up 5 bases and V 6 bases, and 8 bases lay outside the gene matches. The CDR3 region has the DNA TGCAGTGCAGTTGACAGGGGCCCGGAGACCCAGTACTTC. The encoded protein is CSAVDRGPETQYF.

The sample holds many counts of this clonotype. The chain uses TRBV4-1 and TRBJ1-5; D gene unclear. Germline V gene data show CDR1 as MGHRA and CDR2 as YSYEKL. This CDR3 is 13 amino acids long. The germline V and J ends were trimmed by 2 bases and 6 bases, with 8 bases remaining between them. This chain's CDR3 is CASSQNFAQPQHF. The CDR3 region has the DNA TGCGCCAGCAGCCAAAATTTTGCTCAGCCCCAGCATTTT.

This clonotype was seen repeatedly, ten times or more. V gene TRBV12-3 or TRBV12-4 combines with J gene TRBJ1-1, with D hard to call. Trimming shortened V by 3 bases and J by 3 bases, and 5 bases separated the two germline ends. The CDR3 loop spans 12 amino acids. The CDR3 coding sequence is TGTGCCAGCAGTTTTGGACACACTGAAGCTTTCTTT. This codes for CASSFGHTEAFF.

V usage is TRBV2 and J usage is TRBJ1-2; TRBD1 agrees at 9 bases. Germline trimming cut 7 bases from V and 0 bases from J; bases unmatched to any gene: 6. CDR1 and CDR2 (germline): SNHLY, FYNNEI. This CDR3 spans 15 amino acids. CDR3 DNA: TGTGCCAGCAAGGACAGGGGAGGAGCTAACTATGGCTACACCTTC. Translation: CASKDRGGANYGYTF.

At least ten counts were recorded for this clonotype. The genes are TRBV12-3 or TRBV12-4 and TRBJ2-7; no clear D gene. CDR3 size: 13 residues. Trimming took off 7 bases at V and 3 bases at J, with 13 bases between the two ends. The CDR3 sequence: CASTPDGVYEQYF. The CDR3 DNA follows: TGTGCCAGCACCCCAGATGGGGTCTACGAGCAGTACTTC.

Ten or more counts support this clonotype. The chain links TRBV6-6 to TRBJ2-1, with D uncertain. Germline V gene data show CDR1 as MNHNY and CDR2 as SVGAGI (reference sequence). V lost 2 bases and J lost 9, with 11 bases in between. The CDR3 has 13 amino acids. The CDR3 DNA is TGTGCCAGCAGTTACCATCCCTCGGGTGAGCAGTTCTTC. Its protein product is CASSYHPSGEQFF.

V usage is TRBV20-1 and J usage is TRBJ1-6; D unclear. The CDR3 has 12 amino acids. Germline CDR1 is DFQATT and CDR2 is SNEGSKA (reference sequence). The ends were cut back, 6 bases at V and 7 bases at J, with 10 bases in the middle. The CDR3 reads CSAKTTNSPLHF. The CDR3 DNA sequence: TGCAGTGCCAAAACAACAAATTCACCCCTCCACTTT.

The sample holds many counts of this clonotype. This chain uses TRBV14 with TRBJ2-1, with 7 bases aligning to TRBD2. V lost 4 bases, J lost 10 bases, and 4 bases stayed unmatched. The CDR3 totals 12 residues. The germline V gene has CDR1 SGHDN and CDR2 FVKESK. In DNA form, the CDR3 reads TGTGCCAGCAGCCGTAGCGGGCGAGAGCAGTTCTTC. Translating gives CASSRSGREQFF. Filled out from reference TRBV14 and TRBJ2-1, the complete variable domain reads EAGVTQFPSHSVIEKGQTVTLRCDPISGHDNLYWYRRVMGKEIKFLLHFVKESKQDESGMPNNRFLAERTGGTYSTLKVQPAELEDSGVYFCASSRSGREQFFGPGTRLTVL.